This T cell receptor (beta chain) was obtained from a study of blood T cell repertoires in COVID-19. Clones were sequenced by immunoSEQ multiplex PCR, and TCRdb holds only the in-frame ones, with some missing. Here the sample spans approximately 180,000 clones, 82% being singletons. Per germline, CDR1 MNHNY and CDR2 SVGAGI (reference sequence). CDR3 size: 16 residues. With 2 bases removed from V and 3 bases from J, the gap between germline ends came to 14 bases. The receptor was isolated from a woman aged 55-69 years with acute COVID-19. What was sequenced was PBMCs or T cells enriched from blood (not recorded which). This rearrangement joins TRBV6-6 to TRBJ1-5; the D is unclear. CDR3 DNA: TGTGCCAGCAGTTACAAAGGAGGGCAGCCCAATCAGCCCCAGCATTTT. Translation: CASSYKGGQPNQPQHF.